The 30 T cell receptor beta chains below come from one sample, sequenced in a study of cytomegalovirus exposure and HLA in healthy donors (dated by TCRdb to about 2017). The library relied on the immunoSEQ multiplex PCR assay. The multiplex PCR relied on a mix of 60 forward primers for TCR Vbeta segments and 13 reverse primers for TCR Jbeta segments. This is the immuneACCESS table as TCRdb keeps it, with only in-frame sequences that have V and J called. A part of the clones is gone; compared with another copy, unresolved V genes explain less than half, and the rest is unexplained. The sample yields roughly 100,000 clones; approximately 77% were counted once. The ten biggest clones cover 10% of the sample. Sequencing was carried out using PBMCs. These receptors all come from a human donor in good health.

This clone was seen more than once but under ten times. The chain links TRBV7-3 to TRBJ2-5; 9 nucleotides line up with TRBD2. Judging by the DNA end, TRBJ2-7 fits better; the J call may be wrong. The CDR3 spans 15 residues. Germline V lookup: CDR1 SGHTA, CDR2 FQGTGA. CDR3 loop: CASSWAGGAAYEQYF. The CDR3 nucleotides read TGTGCCAGCAGCTGGGCGGGGGGGGCCGCCTACGAGCAGTACTTC.

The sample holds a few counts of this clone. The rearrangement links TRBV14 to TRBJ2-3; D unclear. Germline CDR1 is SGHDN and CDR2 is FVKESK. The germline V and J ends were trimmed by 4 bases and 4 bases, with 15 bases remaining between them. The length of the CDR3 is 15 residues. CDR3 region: CASSRASGYADTQYF. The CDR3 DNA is TGTGCCAGCAGCCGAGCTTCCGGGTACGCAGATACGCAGTATTTT.

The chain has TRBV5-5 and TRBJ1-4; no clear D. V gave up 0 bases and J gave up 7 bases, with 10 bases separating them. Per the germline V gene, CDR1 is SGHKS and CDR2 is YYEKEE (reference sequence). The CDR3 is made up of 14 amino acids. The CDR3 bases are TGTGCCAGCAGCTTGGGTTCGGGTGGTGAAAAACTGTTTTTT. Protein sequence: CASSLGSGGEKLFF.

DNA of the CDR3: TGTGCCAGCAGCCCTGTAGAGGATACGCAGTATTTT. It is translated as CASSPVEDTQYF. The chain joins TRBV28 to TRBJ2-3; no clear D. Germline loops: CDR1 MDHEN, CDR2 SYDVKM. Trimming removed 6 bases at V and 6 bases at J, with 10 bases between. This CDR3 is built from 12 residues.

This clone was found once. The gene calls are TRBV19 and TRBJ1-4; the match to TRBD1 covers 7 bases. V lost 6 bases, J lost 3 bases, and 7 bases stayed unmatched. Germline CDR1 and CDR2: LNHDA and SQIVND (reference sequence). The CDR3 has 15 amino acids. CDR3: CASSRQGGANEKLFF. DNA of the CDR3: TGTGCCAGTAGCCGTCAGGGGGGCGCTAATGAAAAACTGTTTTTT.

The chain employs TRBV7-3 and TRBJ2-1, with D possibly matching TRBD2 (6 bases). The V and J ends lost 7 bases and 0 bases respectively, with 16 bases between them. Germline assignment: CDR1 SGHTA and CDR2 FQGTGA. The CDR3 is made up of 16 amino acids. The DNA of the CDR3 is TGTGCCAGCAACGAGGCCGGGACTGACTCCTACAATGAGCAGTTCTTC. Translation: CASNEAGTDSYNEQFF.

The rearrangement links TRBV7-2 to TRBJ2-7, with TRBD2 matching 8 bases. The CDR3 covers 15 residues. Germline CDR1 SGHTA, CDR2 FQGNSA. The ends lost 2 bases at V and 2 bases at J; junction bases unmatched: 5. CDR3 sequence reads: CASSLRREVTYEQYF. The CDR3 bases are TGTGCCAGCAGCTTACGGCGGGAGGTGACCTACGAGCAGTACTTC. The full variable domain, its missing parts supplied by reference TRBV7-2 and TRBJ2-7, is GAGVSQSPSNKVTEKGKDVELRCDPISGHTALYWYRQSLGQGLEFLIYFQGNSAPDKSGLPSDRFSAERTGGSVSTLTIQRTQQEDSAVYLCASSLRREVTYEQYFGPGTRLTVT.

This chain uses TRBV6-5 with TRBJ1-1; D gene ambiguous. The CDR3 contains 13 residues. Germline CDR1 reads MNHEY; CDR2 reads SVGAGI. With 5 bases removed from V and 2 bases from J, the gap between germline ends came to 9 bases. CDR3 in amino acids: CASSERRNTEAFF. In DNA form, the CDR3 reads TGTGCCAGCAGTGAGCGCAGAAACACTGAAGCTTTCTTT.

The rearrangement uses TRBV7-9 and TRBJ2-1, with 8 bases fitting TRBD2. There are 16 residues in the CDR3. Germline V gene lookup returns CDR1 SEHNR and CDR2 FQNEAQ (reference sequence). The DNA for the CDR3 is TGTGCGGGCAGCTCCCCAACTAGCGGCCAAGCTCATGAGCAGTTCTTC. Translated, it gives CAGSSPTSGQAHEQFF.

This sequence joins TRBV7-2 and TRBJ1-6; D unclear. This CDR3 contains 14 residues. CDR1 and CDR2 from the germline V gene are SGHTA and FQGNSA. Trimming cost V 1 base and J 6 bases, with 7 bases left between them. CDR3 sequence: CASSLVTINSPLHF. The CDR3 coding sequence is TGTGCCAGCAGCTTAGTCACAATTAATTCACCCCTCCACTTT.

The CDR3, as DNA: TGTGCCAGCAGTGACTCCCAGGGAAAAATAGATACGCAGTATTTT. This sequence encodes CASSDSQGKIDTQYF. This rearrangement joins TRBV6-4 to TRBJ2-3; a possible D gene is TRBD1 (5 bases). CDR1 is MRHNA, CDR2 SNTAGT, per germline. CDR3 size: 15 residues. V lost 0 bases to trimming and J lost 5 bases, with 12 bases between them.

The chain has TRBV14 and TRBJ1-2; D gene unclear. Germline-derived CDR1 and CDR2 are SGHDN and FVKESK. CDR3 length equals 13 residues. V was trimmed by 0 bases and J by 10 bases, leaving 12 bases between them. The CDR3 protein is CASSQDLWSDYTF. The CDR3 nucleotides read TGTGCCAGCAGCCAAGATCTTTGGAGTGACTACACCTTC. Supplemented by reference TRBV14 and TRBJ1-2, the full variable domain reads EAGVTQFPSHSVIEKGQTVTLRCDPISGHDNLYWYRRVMGKEIKFLLHFVKESKQDESGMPNNRFLAERTGGTYSTLKVQPAELEDSGVYFCASSQDLWSDYTFGSGTRLTVV.

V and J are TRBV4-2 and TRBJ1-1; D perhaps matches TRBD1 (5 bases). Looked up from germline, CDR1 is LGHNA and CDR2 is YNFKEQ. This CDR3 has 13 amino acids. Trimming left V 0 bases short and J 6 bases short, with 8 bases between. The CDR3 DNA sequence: TGTGCCAGCAGCCAAGATATACAGGCTGAAGCTTTCTTT. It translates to CASSQDIQAEAFF.

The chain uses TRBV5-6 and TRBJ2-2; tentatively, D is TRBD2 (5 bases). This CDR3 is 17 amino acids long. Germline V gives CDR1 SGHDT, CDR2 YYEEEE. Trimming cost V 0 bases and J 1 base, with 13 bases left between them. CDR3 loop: CASSLALDSKNTGELFF. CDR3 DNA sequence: TGTGCCAGCAGCTTGGCCTTGGACTCAAAGAACACCGGGGAGCTGTTTTTT.

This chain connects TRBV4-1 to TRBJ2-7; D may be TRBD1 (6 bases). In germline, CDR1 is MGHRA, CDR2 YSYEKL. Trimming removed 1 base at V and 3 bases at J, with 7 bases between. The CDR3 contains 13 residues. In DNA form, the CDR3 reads TGCGCCAGCAGCCAAGGGGACAACTACGAGCAGTACTTC. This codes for CASSQGDNYEQYF.

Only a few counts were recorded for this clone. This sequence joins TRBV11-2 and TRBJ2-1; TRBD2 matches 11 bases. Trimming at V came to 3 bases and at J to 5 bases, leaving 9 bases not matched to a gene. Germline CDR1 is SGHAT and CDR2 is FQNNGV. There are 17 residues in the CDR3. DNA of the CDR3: TGTGCCAGCAGCTTCCACGCTAGCGGGGGGACTAACAATGAGCAGTTCTTC. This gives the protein CASSFHASGGTNNEQFF.

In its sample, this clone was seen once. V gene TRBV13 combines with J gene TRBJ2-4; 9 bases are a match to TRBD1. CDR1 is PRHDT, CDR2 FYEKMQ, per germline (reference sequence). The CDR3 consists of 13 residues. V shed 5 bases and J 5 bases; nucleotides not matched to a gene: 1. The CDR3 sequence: CASSRQGENIQYF. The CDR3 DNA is TGTGCCAGCAGCAGACAGGGGGAAAACATTCAGTACTTC.

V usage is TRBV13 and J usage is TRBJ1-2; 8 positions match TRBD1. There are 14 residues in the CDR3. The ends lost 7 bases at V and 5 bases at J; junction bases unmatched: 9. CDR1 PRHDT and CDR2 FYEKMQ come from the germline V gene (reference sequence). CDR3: CASTGDRGLYGYTF. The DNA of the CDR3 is TGTGCCAGCACCGGCGACAGGGGACTGTATGGCTACACCTTC.

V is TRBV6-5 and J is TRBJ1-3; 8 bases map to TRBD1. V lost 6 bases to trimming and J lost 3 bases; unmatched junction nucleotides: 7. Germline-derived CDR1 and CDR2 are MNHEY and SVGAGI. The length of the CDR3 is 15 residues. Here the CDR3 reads CASSAGTGIGNTIYF. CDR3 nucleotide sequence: TGTGCCAGCAGCGCAGGGACAGGAATTGGAAACACCATATATTTT.

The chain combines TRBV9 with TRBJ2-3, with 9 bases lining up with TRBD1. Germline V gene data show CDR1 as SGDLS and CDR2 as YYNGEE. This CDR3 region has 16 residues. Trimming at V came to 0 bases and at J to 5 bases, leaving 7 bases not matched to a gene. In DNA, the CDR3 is TGTGCCAGCAGCGTAGTGGTGGGGACAGGGCGAGATACGCAGTATTTT. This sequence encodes CASSVVVGTGRDTQYF.

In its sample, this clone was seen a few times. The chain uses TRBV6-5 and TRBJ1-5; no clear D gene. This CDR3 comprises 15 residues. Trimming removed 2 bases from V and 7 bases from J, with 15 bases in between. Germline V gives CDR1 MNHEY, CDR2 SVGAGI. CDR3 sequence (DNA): TGTGCCAGCAGTTACCTGGGCTCGTTTGACCAGCCCCAGCATTTT. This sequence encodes CASSYLGSFDQPQHF.

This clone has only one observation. CDR3 nucleotides: TGTGCCAGCAGCTTGGGACCAGGGCTCAATCAGCCCCAGCATTTT. As protein: CASSLGPGLNQPQHF. The chain carries TRBV5-8 and TRBJ1-5; perhaps TRBD1 as D (5 bases). The germline V gene has CDR1 SGHTS and CDR2 YDEGEE. V was cut by 0 bases and J by 3 bases, with 10 bases left in between. The CDR3 runs to 15 residues.

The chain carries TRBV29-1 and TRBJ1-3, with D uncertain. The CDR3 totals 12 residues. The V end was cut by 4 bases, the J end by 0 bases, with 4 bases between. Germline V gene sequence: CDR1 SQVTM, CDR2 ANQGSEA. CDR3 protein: CSVGASGNTIYF. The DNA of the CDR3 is TGCAGCGTTGGGGCCTCTGGAAACACCATATATTTT.

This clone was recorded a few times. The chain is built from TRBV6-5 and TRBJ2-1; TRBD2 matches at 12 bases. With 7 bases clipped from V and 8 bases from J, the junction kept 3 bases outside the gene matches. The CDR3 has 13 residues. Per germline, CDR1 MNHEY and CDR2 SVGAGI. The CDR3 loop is CASTRTSGDEQFF. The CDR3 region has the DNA TGTGCCAGCACCCGGACTAGCGGGGATGAGCAGTTCTTC.

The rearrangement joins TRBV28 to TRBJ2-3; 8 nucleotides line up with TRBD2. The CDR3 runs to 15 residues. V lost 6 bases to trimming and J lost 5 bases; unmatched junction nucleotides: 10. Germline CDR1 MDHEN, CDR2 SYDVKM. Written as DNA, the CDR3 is TGTGCCAGCAGCAGTAGCGGGGTCGGGATAGATACGCAGTATTTT. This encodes CASSSSGVGIDTQYF.

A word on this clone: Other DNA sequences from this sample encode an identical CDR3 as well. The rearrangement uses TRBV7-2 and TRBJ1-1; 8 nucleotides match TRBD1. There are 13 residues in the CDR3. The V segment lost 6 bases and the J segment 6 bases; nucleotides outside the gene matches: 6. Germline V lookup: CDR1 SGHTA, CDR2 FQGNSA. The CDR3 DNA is TGTGCCAGCAGTTTCCAGGGGGCCCCTGAAGCTTTCTTT. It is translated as CASSFQGAPEAFF. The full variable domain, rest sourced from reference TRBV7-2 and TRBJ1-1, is GAGVSQSPSNKVTEKGKDVELRCDPISGHTALYWYRQSLGQGLEFLIYFQGNSAPDKSGLPSDRFSAERTGGSVSTLTIQRTQQEDSAVYLCASSFQGAPEAFFGQGTRLTVV.

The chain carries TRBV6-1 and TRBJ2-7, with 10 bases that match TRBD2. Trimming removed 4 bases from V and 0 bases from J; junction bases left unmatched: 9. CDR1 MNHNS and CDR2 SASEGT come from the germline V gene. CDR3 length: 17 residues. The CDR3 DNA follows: TGTGCCAGCAGTGTAGCGGGAGGAGGAGGTAACTCCTACGAGCAGTACTTC. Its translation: CASSVAGGGGNSYEQYF.

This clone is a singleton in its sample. In DNA, the CDR3 is TGCGCCAGCAGCTTGGGTACCTACGAGCAGTACTTC. Its protein is CASSLGTYEQYF. The rearrangement links TRBV5-1 to TRBJ2-7, with D unresolved. Trimming cost V 0 bases and J 2 bases, with 3 bases left between them. This CDR3 region has 12 residues. From germline, CDR1 is SGHRS and CDR2 YFSETQ.

The CDR3 spells CASSSGEQTQYF. The CDR3 DNA reads as TGTGCCAGCAGTTCAGGGGAACAGACCCAGTACTTC. The chain employs TRBV25-1 and TRBJ2-5; a weak D match, TRBD1 (6 bases). The CDR3 consists of 12 residues. CDR1 is MGHDK, CDR2 SYGVNS, per germline. V was trimmed by 5 bases and J by 6 bases, leaving 10 bases between them.

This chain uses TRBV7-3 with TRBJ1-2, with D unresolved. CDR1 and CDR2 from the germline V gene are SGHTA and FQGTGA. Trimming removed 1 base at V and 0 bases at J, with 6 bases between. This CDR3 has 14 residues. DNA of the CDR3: TGTGCCAGCAGCTTAAGTCCAGCTAACTATGGCTACACCTTC. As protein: CASSLSPANYGYTF.